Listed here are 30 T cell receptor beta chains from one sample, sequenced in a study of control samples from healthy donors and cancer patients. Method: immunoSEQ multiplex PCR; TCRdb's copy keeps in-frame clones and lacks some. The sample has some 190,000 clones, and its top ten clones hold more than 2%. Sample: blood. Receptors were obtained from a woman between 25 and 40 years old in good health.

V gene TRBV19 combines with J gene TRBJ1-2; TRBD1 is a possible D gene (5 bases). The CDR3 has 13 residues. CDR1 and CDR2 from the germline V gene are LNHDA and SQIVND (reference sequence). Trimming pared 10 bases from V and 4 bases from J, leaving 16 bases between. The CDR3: CATSYGAGYGYTF. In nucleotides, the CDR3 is TGTGCCACCTCCTATGGGGCGGGCTATGGCTACACCTTC.

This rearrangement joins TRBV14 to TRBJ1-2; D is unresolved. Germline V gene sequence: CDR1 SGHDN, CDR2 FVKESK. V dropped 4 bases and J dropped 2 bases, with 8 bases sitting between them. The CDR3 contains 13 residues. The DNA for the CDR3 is TGTGCCAGCAGCCTTGGGGTGAACTATGGCTACACCTTC. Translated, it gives CASSLGVNYGYTF.

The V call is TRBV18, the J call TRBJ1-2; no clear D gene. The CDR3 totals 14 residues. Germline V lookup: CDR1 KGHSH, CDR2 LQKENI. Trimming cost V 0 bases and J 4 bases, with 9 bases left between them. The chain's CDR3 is CASSPPDGGYGYTF. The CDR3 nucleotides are TGTGCCAGCTCACCACCCGATGGAGGCTATGGCTACACCTTC.

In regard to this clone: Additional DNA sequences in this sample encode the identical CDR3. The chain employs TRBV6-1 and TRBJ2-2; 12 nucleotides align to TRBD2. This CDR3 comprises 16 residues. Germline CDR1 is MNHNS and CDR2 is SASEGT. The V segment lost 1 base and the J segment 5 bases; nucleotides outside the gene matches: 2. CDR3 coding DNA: TGTGCCAGCAGTGAAGGGCTAGCGGGGGGGACCGGGGAGCTGTTTTTT. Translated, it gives CASSEGLAGGTGELFF.

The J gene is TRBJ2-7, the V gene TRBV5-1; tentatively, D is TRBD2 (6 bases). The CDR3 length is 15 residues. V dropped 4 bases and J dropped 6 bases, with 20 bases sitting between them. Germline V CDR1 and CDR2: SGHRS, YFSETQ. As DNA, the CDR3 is TGCGCCAGCAGCCGACGAGGCGGGGTGGACTTCGAGCAGTACTTC. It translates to CASSRRGGVDFEQYF.

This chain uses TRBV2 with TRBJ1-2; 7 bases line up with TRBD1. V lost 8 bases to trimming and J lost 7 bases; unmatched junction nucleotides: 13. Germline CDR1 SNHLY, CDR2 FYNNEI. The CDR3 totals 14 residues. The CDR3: CASGLRGNGAGYTF. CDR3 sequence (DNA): TGTGCCAGCGGACTCAGGGGGAATGGGGCTGGCTACACCTTC.

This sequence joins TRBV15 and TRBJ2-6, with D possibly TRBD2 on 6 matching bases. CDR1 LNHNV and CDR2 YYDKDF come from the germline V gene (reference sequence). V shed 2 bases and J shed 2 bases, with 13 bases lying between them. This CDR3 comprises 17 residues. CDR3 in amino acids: CATSRSRGSPGANVLTF. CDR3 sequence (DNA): TGTGCCACCAGCAGATCCCGGGGGTCGCCTGGGGCCAACGTCCTGACTTTC.

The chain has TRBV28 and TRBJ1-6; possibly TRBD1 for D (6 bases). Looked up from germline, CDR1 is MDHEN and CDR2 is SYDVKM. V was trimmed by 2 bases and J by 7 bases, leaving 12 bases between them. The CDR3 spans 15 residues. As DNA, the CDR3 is TGTGCCAGCAGTTTAGACGGCAGGGGAAATTCACCCCTCCACTTT. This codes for CASSLDGRGNSPLHF.

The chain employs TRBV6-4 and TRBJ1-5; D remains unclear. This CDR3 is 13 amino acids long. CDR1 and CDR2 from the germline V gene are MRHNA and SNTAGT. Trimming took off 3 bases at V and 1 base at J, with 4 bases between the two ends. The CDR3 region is CASSEGSNQPQHF. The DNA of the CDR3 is TGTGCCAGCAGTGAGGGAAGCAATCAGCCCCAGCATTTT.

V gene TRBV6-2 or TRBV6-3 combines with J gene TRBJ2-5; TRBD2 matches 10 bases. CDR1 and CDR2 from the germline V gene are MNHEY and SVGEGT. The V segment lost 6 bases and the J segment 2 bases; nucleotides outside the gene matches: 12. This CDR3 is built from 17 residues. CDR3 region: CASSPDGSGGIQETQYF. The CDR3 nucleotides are TGTGCCAGCAGCCCCGATGGTAGCGGGGGGATTCAAGAGACCCAGTACTTC.

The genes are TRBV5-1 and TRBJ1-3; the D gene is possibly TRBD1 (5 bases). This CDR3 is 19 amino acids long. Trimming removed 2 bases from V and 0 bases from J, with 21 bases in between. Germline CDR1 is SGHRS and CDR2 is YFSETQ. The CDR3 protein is CASSLRAFTDTYSGNTIYF. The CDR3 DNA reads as TGCGCCAGCAGCTTAAGAGCGTTCACGGACACCTACTCTGGAAACACCATATATTTT. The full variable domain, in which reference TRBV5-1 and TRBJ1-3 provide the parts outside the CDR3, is KAGVTQTPRYLIKTRGQQVTLSCSPISGHRSVSWYQQTPGQGLQFLFEYFSETQRNKGNFPGRFSGRQFSNSRSEMNVSTLELGDSALYLCASSLRAFTDTYSGNTIYFGEGSWLTVV.

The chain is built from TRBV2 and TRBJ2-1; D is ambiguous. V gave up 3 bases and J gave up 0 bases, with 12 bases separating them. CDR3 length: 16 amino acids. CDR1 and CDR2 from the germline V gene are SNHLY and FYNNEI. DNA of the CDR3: TGTGCCAGCAGTGACTCTCTATTTAGCTCCTACAATGAGCAGTTCTTC. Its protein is CASSDSLFSSYNEQFF.

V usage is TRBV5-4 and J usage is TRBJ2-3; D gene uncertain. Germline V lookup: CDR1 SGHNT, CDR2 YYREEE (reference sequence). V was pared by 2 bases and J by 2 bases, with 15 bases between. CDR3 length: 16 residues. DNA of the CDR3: TGTGCCAGCAGCTTAGACCCGCCTCGGTACACAGATACGCAGTATTTT. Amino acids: CASSLDPPRYTDTQYF.

The CDR3 region has the DNA TGTGCCAGCAGCTTAGTGCGGGGGAATGGCTACACCTTC. The encoded protein is CASSLVRGNGYTF. The rearrangement links TRBV7-9 to TRBJ1-2; tentative D call: TRBD1 (5 bases). V lost 1 base and J 6 bases, leaving 9 bases between the germline ends. The CDR3 totals 13 residues. In germline, CDR1 is SEHNR, CDR2 FQNEAQ (reference sequence).

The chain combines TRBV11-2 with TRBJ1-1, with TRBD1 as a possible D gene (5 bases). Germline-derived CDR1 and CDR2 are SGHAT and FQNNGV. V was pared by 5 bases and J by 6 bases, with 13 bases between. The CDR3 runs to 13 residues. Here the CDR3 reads CASSPGDYAEAFF. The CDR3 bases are TGTGCCAGCAGCCCGGGGGATTATGCTGAAGCTTTCTTT.

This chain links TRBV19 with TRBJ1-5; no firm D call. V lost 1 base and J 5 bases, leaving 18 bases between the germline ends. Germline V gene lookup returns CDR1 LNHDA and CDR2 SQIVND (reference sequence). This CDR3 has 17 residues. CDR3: CASSIAGMRSGYQPQHF. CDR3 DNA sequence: TGTGCCAGTAGTATAGCGGGAATGCGATCGGGTTATCAGCCCCAGCATTTT. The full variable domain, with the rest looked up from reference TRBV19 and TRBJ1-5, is DGGITQSPKYLFRKEGQNVTLSCEQNLNHDAMYWYRQDPGQGLRLIYYSQIVNDFQKGDIAEGYSVSREKKESFPLTVTSAQKNPTAFYLCASSIAGMRSGYQPQHFGDGTRLSIL.

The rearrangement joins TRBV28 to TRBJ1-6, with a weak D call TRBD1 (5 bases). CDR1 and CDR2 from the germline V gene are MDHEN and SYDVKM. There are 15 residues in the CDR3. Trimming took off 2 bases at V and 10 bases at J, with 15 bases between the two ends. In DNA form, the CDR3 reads TGTGCCAGCAGTTTAAGGGGAAATTCACTGTCACCCCTCCACTTT. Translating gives CASSLRGNSLSPLHF.

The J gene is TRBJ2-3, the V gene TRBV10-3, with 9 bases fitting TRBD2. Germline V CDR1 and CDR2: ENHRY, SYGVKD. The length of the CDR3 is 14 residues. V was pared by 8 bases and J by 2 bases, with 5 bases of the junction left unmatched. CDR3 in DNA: TGTGCCATCGGTAGCGGGGGTGCCACAGATACGCAGTATTTT. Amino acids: CAIGSGGATDTQYF.

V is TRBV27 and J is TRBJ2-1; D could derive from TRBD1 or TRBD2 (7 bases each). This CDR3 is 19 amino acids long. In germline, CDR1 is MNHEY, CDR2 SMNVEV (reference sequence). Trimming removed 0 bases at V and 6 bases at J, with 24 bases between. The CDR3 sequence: CASSLSRAGGGVVLNEQFF. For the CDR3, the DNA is TGTGCCAGCAGTTTATCGAGAGCAGGGGGAGGGGTGGTGCTCAATGAGCAGTTCTTC.

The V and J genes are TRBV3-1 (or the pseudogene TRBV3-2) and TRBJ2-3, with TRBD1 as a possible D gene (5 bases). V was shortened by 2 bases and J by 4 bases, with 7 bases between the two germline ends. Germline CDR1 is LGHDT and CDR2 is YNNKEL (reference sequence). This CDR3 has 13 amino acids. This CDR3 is CASSQTTADTQYF. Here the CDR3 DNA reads TGTGCCAGCAGCCAAACGACAGCAGATACGCAGTATTTT.

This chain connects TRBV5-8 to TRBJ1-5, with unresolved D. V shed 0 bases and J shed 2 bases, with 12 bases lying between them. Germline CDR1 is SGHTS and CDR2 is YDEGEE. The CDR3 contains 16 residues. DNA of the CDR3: TGTGCCAGCAGCTTGGACATCCGAGGCCGCAATCAGCCCCAGCATTTT. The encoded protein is CASSLDIRGRNQPQHF.

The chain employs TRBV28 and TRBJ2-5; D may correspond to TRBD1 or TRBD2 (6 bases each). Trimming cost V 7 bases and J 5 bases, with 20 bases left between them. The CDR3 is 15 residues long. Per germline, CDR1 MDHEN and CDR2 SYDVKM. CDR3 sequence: CASKPGGGYQETQYF. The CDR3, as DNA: TGTGCCAGCAAGCCCGGAGGGGGGTATCAGGAGACCCAGTACTTC.

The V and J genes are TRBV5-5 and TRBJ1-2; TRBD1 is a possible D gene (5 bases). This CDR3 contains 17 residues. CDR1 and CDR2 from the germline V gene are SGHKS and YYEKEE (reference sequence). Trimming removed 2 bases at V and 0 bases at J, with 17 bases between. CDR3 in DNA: TGTGCCAGCAGCTTTTCATTGGAAGGGACCGCTAACTATGGCTACACCTTC. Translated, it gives CASSFSLEGTANYGYTF.

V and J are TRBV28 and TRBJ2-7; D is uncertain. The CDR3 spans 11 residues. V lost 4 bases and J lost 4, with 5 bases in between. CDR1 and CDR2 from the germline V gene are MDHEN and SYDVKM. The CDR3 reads CASSSMYEQYF. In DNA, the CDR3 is TGTGCCAGCAGTTCCATGTACGAGCAGTACTTC.

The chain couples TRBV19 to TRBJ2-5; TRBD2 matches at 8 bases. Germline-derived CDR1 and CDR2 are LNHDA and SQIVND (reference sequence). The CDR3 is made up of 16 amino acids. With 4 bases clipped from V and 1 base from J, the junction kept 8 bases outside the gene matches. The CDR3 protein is CASSKIGLASQETQYF. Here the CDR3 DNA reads TGTGCCAGTAGTAAAATCGGACTAGCTTCCCAAGAGACCCAGTACTTC.

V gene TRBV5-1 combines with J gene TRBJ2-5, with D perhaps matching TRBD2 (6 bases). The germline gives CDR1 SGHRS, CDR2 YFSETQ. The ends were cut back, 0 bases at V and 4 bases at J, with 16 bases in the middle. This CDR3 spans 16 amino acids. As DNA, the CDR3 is TGCGCCAGCAGCTTGGGGAGGGGTGCAGTCGGAGAGACCCAGTACTTC. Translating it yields CASSLGRGAVGETQYF.

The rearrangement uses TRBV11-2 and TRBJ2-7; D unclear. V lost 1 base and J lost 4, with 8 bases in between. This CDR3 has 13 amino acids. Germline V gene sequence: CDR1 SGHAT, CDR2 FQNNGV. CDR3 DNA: TGTGCCAGCAGCTTAGGCTCCGGTTACGAGCAGTACTTC. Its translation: CASSLGSGYEQYF.

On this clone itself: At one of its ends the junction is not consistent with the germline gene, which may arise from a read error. The CDR3 spells CAGSGSWGGGRSEQYF. CDR3 sequence (DNA): TGTGCCGGCAGTGGGTCGTGGGGAGGGGGCCGGAGCGAGCAGTACTTC. The chain has TRBV6-1 and TRBJ2-7; D is tentatively TRBD1 or TRBD2 (7 bases each). The CDR3 is 16 residues long. Germline loops: CDR1 MNHNS, CDR2 SASEGT.

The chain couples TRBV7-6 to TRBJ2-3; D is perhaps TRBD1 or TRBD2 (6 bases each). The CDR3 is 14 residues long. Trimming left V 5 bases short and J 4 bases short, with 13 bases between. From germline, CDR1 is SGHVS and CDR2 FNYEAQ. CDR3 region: CASSPVGGADTQYF. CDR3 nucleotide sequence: TGTGCCAGCAGCCCCGTGGGGGGCGCAGATACGCAGTATTTT. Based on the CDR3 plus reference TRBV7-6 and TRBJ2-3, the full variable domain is GAGVSQSPRYKVTKRGQDVALRCDPISGHVSLYWYRQALGQGPEFLTYFNYEAQQDKSGLPNDRFSAERPEGSISTLTIQRTEQRDSAMYRCASSPVGGADTQYFGPGTRLTVL.

The CDR3 bases are TGCGCCAGCAGCCAAGTTAGAAATCAGCCCCAGCATTTT. It yields the protein CASSQVRNQPQHF. The chain is built from TRBV4-1 and TRBJ1-5; D is ambiguous. With 1 base removed from V and 4 bases from J, the gap between germline ends came to 5 bases. CDR3 length equals 13 residues. The germline CDR1 and CDR2 sequences are MGHRA and YSYEKL.